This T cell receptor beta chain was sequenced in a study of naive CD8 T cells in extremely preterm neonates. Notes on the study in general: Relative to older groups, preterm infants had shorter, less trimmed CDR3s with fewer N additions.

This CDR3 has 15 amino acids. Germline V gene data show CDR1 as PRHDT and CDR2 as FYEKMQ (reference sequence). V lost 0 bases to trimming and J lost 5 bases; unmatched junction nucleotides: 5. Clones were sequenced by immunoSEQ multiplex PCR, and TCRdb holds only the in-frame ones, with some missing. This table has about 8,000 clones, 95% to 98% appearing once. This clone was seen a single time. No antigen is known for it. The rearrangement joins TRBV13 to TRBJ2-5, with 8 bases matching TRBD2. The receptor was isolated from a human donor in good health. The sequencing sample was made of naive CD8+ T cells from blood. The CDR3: CASSLGGEREETQYF. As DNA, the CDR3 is TGTGCCAGCAGCTTAGGGGGAGAGCGGGAGGAGACCCAGTACTTC.